The subject of this entry is one T cell receptor (beta chain). The record originates from a study of cytomegalovirus exposure and HLA in healthy donors. Researchers ran the PCR with 60 Vbeta and 13 Jbeta primers. Sequenced by immunoSEQ multiplex PCR; TCRdb stores in-frame clones only, minus some. The data hold approximately 140,000 clones, with roughly 66% observed a single time. Per the germline V gene, CDR1 is DFQATT and CDR2 is SNEGSKA (reference sequence). Trimming stripped 6 bases from V and 9 bases from J, with 12 bases between. The CDR3 loop spans 11 amino acids. The TCR comes from a woman aged 18-29 years in good health and CMV-seronegative. The chain recombines TRBV20-1 with TRBJ2-1; D unclear. What was sequenced was PBMCs. The DNA for the CDR3 is TGCAGTGCCCCGGTCTCCGCTGAGCAGTTCTTC. Protein sequence: CSAPVSAEQFF.